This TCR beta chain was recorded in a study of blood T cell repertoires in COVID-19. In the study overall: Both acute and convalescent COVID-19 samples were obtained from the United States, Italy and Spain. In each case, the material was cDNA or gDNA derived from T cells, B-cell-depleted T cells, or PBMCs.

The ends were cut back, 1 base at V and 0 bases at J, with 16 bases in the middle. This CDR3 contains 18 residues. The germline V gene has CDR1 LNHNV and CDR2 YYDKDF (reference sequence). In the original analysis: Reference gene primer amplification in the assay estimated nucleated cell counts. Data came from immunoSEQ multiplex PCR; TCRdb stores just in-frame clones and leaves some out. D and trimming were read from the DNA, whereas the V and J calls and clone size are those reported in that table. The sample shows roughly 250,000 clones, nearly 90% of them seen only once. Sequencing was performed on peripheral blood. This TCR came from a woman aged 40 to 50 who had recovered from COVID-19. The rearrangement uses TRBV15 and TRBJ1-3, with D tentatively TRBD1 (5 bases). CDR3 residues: CATSRVVIRAVSGNTIYF. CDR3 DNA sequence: TGTGCCACCAGCAGAGTGGTCATCAGGGCAGTCTCTGGAAACACCATATATTTT.